One sample yielded the 11 T cell receptor beta chains listed below, sequenced in a study of OX40 agonist ivuxolimab in advanced cancers. The method behind the library was the immunoSEQ multiplex PCR assay. TCRdb took over this immuneACCESS table, retaining in-frame rearrangements with V and J assigned. Such tables are incomplete; in checked studies, under half of the missing clones stem from an unresolved V gene, and the remainder is unexplained. The sample profile shows tens of thousands of clones; around 80% of them were found once. The ten largest clones take up 3% to 3.5% of the sample. The source was CD4+ or CD8+ T cells sorted from blood, collected in a trial of the OX40 agonist ivuxolimab. These receptors were taken from an adult with an advanced solid tumor such as melanoma, head and neck, liver or kidney cancer.

The CDR3 loop reads CASSLQKAQGNQPQHF. CDR3 nucleotide sequence: TGTGCCAGCAGTTTACAGAAGGCGCAGGGCAATCAGCCCCAGCATTTT. V is TRBV28 and J is TRBJ1-5; D uncertain. V dropped 2 bases and J dropped 2 bases, with 13 bases sitting between them. This CDR3 spans 16 amino acids. Germline CDR1 and CDR2: MDHEN and SYDVKM.

The gene calls are TRBV10-3 and TRBJ1-1; D is uncertain. The CDR3 consists of 15 residues. V was clipped by 0 bases and J by 1 base, with 9 bases between them. Germline V gene lookup returns CDR1 ENHRY and CDR2 SYGVKD. CDR3 sequence: CAISESDRQNTEAFF. CDR3 in DNA: TGTGCCATCAGTGAGTCGGACCGCCAGAACACTGAAGCTTTCTTT.

This chain links TRBV28 with TRBJ1-1, with D possibly being TRBD1 (6 bases). This CDR3 has 16 amino acids. The germline V gene encodes CDR1 MDHEN and CDR2 SYDVKM. Deletions cut 8 bases from V and 8 bases from J, with 27 bases between. The CDR3 DNA is TGTGCCAGCGACCCCCGGAGAGGGGGGTCTCCTAAAGAAGCTTTCTTT. This encodes CASDPRRGGSPKEAFF.

The CDR3 is CASSLTSASYNEQFF. For the CDR3, the DNA is TGTGCCAGCAGCCTAACTAGCGCGTCCTACAATGAGCAGTTCTTC. The chain couples TRBV27 to TRBJ2-1, with TRBD2 matching 7 bases. The CDR3 extends over 15 amino acids. V lost 6 bases, J lost 1 base, and 6 bases stayed unmatched. Germline CDR1 MNHEY, CDR2 SMNVEV (reference sequence).

This clone was counted a few times. The chain recombines TRBV19 with TRBJ2-7; the match to TRBD1 covers 7 bases. The length of the CDR3 is 15 residues. The V segment lost 2 bases and the J segment 4 bases; nucleotides outside the gene matches: 8. From germline, CDR1 is LNHDA and CDR2 SQIVND (reference sequence). CDR3 nucleotide sequence: TGTGCCAGTAGTATAAACAGGGGCCCTCTATACGAGCAGTACTTC. Amino acid sequence: CASSINRGPLYEQYF.

This chain connects TRBV7-2 to TRBJ2-7; D unresolved. This CDR3 contains 16 residues. The germline CDR1 and CDR2 sequences are SGHTA and FQGNSA. Trimming took 1 base from V and 0 from J, leaving 13 bases between them. CDR3 sequence: CASSLEVRAASYEQYF. The CDR3 bases are TGTGCCAGCAGCTTAGAAGTTCGGGCAGCCTCCTACGAGCAGTACTTC. Full variable domain (missing parts from reference TRBV7-2 and TRBJ2-7): GAGVSQSPSNKVTEKGKDVELRCDPISGHTALYWYRQSLGQGLEFLIYFQGNSAPDKSGLPSDRFSAERTGGSVSTLTIQRTQQEDSAVYLCASSLEVRAASYEQYFGPGTRLTVT.

The V call is TRBV25-1, the J call TRBJ1-1; D ambiguous. Trimming stripped 4 bases from V and 1 base from J, with 7 bases between. The CDR3 spans 13 residues. Per the germline V gene, CDR1 is MGHDK and CDR2 is SYGVNS. DNA of the CDR3: TGTGCCAGCAGTGTTGATGGGAACACTGAAGCTTTCTTT. Its protein product is CASSVDGNTEAFF.

The chain carries TRBV5-5 and TRBJ2-7, with TRBD1 as a possible D gene (6 bases). This CDR3 contains 15 residues. V was pared by 1 base and J by 6 bases, with 17 bases between. Germline lookup yields CDR1 SGHKS and CDR2 YYEKEE (reference sequence). The CDR3 spells CASSLLGKGGSEQYF. For the CDR3, the DNA is TGTGCCAGCAGCTTGTTGGGCAAAGGGGGAAGCGAGCAGTACTTC.

The rearrangement joins TRBV5-1 to TRBJ2-5; D ambiguous. The V end was cut by 4 bases, the J end by 1 base, with 5 bases between. The length of the CDR3 is 12 residues. The V gene's germline CDR1 is SGHRS and CDR2 YFSETQ. The CDR3 sequence: CASSVSQETQYF. In DNA form, the CDR3 reads TGCGCCAGCAGCGTGTCCCAAGAGACCCAGTACTTC.

V is TRBV11-2 and J is TRBJ1-2; D perhaps matches TRBD1 (5 bases). The germline V gene has CDR1 SGHAT and CDR2 FQNNGV. There are 17 residues in the CDR3. V was trimmed by 1 base and J by 3 bases, leaving 18 bases between them. For the CDR3, the DNA is TGTGCCAGCAGCTTAGCTTTCCTCGGGGCGAACCACTATGGCTACACCTTC. This encodes CASSLAFLGANHYGYTF.

V and J are TRBV19 and TRBJ1-2; 7 bases match TRBD1. This CDR3 comprises 13 residues. Germline CDR1 is LNHDA and CDR2 is SQIVND (reference sequence). Trimming cost V 8 bases and J 7 bases; bases outside gene matches: 10. The CDR3: CASGKGGVGGYTF. The CDR3 nucleotides are TGTGCCAGTGGTAAAGGGGGCGTAGGTGGCTACACCTTC.